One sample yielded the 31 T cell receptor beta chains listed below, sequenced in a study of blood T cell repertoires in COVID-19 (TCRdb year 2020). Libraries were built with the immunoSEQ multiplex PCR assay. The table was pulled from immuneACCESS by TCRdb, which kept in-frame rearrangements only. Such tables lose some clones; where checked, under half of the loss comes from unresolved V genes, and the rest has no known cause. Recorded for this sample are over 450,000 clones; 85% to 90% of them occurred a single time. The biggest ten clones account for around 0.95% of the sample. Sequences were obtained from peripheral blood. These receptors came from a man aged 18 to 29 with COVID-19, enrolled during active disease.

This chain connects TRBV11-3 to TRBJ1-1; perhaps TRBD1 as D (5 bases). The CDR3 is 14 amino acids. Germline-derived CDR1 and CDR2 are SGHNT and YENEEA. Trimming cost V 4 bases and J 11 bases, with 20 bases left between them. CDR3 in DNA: TGTGCCAGCAGCTCCGACAATCAGGGTTTGTCGGCTTTCTTT. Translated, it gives CASSSDNQGLSAFF.

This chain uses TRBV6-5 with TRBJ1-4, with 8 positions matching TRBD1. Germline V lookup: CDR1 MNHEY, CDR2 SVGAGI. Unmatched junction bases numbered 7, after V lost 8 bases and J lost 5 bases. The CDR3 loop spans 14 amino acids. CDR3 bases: TGTGCCAGCTATGGGACAGGAGGAAATGAAAAACTGTTTTTT. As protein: CASYGTGGNEKLFF.

The CDR3 spells CASSGGTGAFF. CDR3 nucleotides: TGCGCCAGCAGCGGAGGGACAGGAGCTTTCTTT. The V call is TRBV5-1, the J call TRBJ1-1, with 8 bases identical to TRBD1. Trimming removed 4 bases from V and 10 bases from J; junction bases left unmatched: 3. The length of the CDR3 is 11 residues. Germline V gives CDR1 SGHRS, CDR2 YFSETQ.

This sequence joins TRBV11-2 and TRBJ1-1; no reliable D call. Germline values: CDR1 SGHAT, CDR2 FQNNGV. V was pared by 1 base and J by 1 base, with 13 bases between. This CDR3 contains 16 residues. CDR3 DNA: TGTGCCAGCAGCTTAGGCCCGGGGTTGAAGAACACTGAAGCTTTCTTT. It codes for CASSLGPGLKNTEAFF.

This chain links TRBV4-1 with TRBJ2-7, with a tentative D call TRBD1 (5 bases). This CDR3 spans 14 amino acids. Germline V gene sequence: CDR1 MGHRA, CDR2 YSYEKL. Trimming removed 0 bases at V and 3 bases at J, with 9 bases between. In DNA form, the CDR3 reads TGCGCCAGCAGCCAAGAGGCAGGGCACTACGAGCAGTACTTC. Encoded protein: CASSQEAGHYEQYF.

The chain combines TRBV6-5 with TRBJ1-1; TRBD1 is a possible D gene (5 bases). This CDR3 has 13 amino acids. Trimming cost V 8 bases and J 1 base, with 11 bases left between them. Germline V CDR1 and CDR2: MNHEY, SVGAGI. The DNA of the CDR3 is TGTGCCAGCGTCACAAGGGGGAACACTGAAGCTTTCTTT. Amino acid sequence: CASVTRGNTEAFF.

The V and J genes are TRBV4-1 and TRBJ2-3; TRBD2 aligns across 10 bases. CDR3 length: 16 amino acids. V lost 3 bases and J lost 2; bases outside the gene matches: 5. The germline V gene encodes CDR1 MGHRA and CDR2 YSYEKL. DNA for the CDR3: TGCGCCAGCAGCCAGAGCGGGGGGGCCTCCACAGATACGCAGTATTTT. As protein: CASSQSGGASTDTQYF.

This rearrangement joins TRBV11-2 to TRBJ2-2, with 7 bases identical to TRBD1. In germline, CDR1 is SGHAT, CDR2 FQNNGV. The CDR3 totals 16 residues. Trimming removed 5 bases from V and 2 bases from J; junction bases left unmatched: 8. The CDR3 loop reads CASSPWTGLNTGELFF. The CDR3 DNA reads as TGTGCCAGCAGCCCTTGGACAGGCCTCAACACCGGGGAGCTGTTTTTT.

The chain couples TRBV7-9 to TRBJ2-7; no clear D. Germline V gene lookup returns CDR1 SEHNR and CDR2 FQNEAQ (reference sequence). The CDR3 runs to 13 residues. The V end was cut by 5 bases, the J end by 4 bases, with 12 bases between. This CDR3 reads CASSPIRVYEQYF. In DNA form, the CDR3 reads TGTGCCAGCAGCCCTATTAGAGTTTACGAGCAGTACTTC.

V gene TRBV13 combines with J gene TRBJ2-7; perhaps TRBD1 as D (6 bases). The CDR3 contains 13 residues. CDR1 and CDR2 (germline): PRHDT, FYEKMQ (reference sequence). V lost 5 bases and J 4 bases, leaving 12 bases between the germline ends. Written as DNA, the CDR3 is TGTGCCAGCAGCCCAAAGAGGGGGTACGAGCAGTACTTC. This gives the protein CASSPKRGYEQYF.

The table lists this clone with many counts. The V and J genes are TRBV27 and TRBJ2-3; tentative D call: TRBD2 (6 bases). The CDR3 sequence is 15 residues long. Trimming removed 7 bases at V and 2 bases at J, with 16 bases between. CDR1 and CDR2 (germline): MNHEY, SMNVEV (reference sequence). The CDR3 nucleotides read TGTGCCAGCAAGGGAGTAGCGGTCCACACAGATACGCAGTATTTT. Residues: CASKGVAVHTDTQYF.

The CDR3 DNA sequence: TGTGCCAGCAGCGCCTCGGGCGGGATGAACACTGAAGCTTTCTTT. Encoded protein: CASSASGGMNTEAFF. The chain has TRBV9 and TRBJ1-1; the D is unclear. CDR1 is SGDLS, CDR2 YYNGEE, per germline. Deletions cut 3 bases from V and 0 bases from J, with 12 bases between. The CDR3 is made up of 15 amino acids. The full variable domain, its missing parts supplied by reference TRBV9 and TRBJ1-1, is DSGVTQTPKHLITATGQRVTLRCSPRSGDLSVYWYQQSLDQGLQFLIQYYNGEERAKGNILERFSAQQFPDLHSELNLSSLELGDSALYFCASSASGGMNTEAFFGQGTRLTVV.

The CDR3 DNA reads TGTGCCAGCAGCCAAGAGCTCGGGAGCTCTGGAAACACCATATATTTT. This sequence encodes CASSQELGSSGNTIYF. J is TRBJ1-3 and V is TRBV3-1 (or the pseudogene TRBV3-2); D not certain. CDR1 and CDR2 (germline): LGHDT, YNNKEL (reference sequence). The V gene lost 0 bases and the J gene lost 0 bases, with 9 bases spanning the gap. The CDR3 extends over 16 amino acids.

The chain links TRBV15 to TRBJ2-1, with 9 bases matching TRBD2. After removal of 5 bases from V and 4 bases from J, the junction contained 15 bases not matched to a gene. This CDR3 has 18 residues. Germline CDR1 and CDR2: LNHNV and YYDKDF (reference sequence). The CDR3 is CATSPGASGKTIYNEQFF. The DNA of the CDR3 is TGTGCCACCAGCCCAGGGGCTAGCGGGAAGACAATATACAATGAGCAGTTCTTC.

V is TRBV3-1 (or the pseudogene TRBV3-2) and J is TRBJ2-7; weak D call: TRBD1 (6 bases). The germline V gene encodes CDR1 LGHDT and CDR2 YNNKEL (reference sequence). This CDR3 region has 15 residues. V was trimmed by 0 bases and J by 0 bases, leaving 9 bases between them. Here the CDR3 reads CASSQELGASYEQYF. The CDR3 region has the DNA TGTGCCAGCAGCCAAGAGTTGGGGGCCTCCTACGAGCAGTACTTC.

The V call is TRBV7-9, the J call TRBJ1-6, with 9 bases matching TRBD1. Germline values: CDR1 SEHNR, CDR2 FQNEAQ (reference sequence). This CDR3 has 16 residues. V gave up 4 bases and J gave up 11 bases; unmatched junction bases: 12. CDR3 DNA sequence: TGTGCCAGCAGCTCAATCGGGGACAGGGCTTTGGCACCCCTCCACTTT. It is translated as CASSSIGDRALAPLHF.

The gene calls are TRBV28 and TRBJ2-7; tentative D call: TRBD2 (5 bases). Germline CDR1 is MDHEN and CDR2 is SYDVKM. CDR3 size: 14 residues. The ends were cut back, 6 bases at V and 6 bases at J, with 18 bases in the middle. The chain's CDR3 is CASRTGSHGVEQYF. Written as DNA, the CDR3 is TGTGCCAGCAGGACCGGGTCCCACGGGGTCGAGCAGTACTTC.

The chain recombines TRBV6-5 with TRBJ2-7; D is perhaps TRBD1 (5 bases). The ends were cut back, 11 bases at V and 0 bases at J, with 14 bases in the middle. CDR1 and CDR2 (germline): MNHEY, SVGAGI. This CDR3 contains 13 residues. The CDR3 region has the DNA TGTGCCGGACAAGGCGAAAACTCCTACGAGCAGTACTTC. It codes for CAGQGENSYEQYF.

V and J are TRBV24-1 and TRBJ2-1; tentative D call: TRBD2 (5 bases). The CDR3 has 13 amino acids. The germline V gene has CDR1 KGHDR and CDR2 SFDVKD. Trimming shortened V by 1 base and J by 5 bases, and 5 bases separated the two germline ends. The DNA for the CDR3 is TGTGCCACCAGTGATTTCGGGGACAATGAGCAGTTCTTC. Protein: CATSDFGDNEQFF.

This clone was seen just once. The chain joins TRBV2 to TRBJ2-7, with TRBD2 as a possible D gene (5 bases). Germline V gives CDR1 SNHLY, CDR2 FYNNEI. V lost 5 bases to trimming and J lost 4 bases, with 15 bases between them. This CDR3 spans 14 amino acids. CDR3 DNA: TGTGCCAGCAGTACCGACTACGCAGATTACGAGCAGTACTTC. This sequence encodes CASSTDYADYEQYF.

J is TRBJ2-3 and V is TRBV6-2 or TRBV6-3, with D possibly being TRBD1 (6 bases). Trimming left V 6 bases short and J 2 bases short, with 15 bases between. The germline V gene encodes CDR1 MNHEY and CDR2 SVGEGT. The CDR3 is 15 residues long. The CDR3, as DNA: TGTGCCAGCAGCTCGGGACATCTAGACACAGATACGCAGTATTTT. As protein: CASSSGHLDTDTQYF.

CDR3 nucleotides: TGTGCCAGCAGTTTAGGGGGACTCTATGGCTACACCTTC. It specifies CASSLGGLYGYTF. The gene calls are TRBV12-3 or TRBV12-4 and TRBJ1-2, with D perhaps TRBD1 (5 bases). This CDR3 is 13 amino acids long. V was clipped by 1 base and J by 4 bases, with 7 bases between them.

CDR3 sequence: CASSTTFGGARETQYF. CDR3 nucleotides: TGTGCCAGTAGTACCACTTTCGGGGGGGCCAGGGAGACCCAGTACTTC. V is TRBV19 and J is TRBJ2-5, with 8 bases that match TRBD2. Germline CDR1 reads LNHDA; CDR2 reads SQIVND (reference sequence). The CDR3 is 16 amino acids. V shed 4 bases and J 5 bases; nucleotides not matched to a gene: 12.

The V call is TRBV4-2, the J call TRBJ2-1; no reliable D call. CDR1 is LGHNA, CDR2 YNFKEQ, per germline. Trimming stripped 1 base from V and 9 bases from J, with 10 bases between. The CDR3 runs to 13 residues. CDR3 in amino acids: CASSQGLPSEQFF. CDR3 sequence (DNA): TGTGCCAGCAGCCAAGGGTTGCCGAGTGAGCAGTTCTTC.

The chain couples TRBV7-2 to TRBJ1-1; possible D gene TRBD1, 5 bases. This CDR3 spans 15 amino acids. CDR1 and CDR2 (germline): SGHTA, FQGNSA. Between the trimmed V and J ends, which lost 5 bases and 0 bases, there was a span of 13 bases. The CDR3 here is CASSPWVGVNTEAFF. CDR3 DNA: TGTGCCAGCAGCCCCTGGGTAGGGGTGAACACTGAAGCTTTCTTT.

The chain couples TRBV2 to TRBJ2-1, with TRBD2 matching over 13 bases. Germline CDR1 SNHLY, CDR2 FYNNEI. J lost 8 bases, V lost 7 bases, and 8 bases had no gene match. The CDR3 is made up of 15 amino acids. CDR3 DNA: TGTGCCAGCACGACGGGACTAGCGGGACTATATGAGCAGTTCTTC. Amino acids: CASTTGLAGLYEQFF.

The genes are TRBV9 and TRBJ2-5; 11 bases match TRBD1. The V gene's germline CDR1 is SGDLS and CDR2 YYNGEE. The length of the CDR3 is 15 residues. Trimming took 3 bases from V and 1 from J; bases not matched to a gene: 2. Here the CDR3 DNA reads TGTGCCAGCAGCGGGGGGACAGGGGGCCAAGAGACCCAGTACTTC. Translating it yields CASSGGTGGQETQYF.

In DNA, the CDR3 is TGTGCCAGCAGCTCGCCGGGACTAACCACAGATACGCAGTATTTT. Residues: CASSSPGLTTDTQYF. V usage is TRBV7-9 and J usage is TRBJ2-3; 7 nucleotides match TRBD2. Unmatched junction bases numbered 6, after V lost 4 bases and J lost 2 bases. Germline V gene lookup returns CDR1 SEHNR and CDR2 FQNEAQ (reference sequence). The CDR3 is 15 amino acids.

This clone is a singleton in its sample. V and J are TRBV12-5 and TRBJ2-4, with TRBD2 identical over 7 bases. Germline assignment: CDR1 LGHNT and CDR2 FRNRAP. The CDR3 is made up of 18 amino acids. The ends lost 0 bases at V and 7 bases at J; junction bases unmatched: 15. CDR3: CASGLVLGAGDVRNIQYF. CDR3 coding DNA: TGTGCTAGTGGTTTGGTACTCGGGGCGGGAGACGTAAGGAACATTCAGTACTTC. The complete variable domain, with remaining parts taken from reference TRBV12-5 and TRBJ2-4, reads DARVTQTPRHKVTEMGQEVTMRCQPILGHNTVFWYRQTMMQGLELLAYFRNRAPLDDSGMPKDRFSAEMPDATLATLKIQPSEPRDSAVYFCASGLVLGAGDVRNIQYFGAGTRLSVL.

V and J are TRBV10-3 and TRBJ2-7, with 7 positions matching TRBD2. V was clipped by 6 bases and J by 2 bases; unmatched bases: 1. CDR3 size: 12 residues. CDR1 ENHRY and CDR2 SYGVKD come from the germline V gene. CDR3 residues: CAIRGGTYEQYF. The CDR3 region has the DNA TGTGCCATCAGGGGGGGGACCTACGAGCAGTACTTC.

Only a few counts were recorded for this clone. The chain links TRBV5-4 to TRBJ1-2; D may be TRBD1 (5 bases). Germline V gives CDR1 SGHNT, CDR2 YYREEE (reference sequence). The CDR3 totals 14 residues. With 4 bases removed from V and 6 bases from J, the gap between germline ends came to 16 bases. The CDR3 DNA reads TGTGCCAGCAGCCCCCCTGGGGGGAGGGATGGCTACACCTTC. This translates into CASSPPGGRDGYTF.